The next 13 T cell receptor beta chains were all read from a single sample in a study of T cell repertoires in cytomegalovirus infection. A single record per CDR3 protein comes from TCRdb applying MiXCR to the reads. Of about 360,000 distinct CDR3 sequences in the sample, 15% to 20% were seen once. The sample comprised PBMCs. The receptors shown here come from a human donor in good health (CMV status not recorded). Some clones in this sample may be carry-over from other donors' samples.

This chain links TRBV5-5 with TRBJ2-5; 8 bases line up with TRBD1. Trimming cost V 5 bases and J 5 bases; bases outside gene matches: 11. Germline CDR1 and CDR2: SGHKS and YYEKEE (reference sequence). The CDR3 is made up of 15 amino acids. Here the CDR3 reads CASRIPGGRRETQYF. CDR3 nucleotide sequence: TGTGCCAGCAGAATCCCAGGGGGCCGGAGGGAGACCCAGTACTTC. Looking up the rest from reference TRBV5-5 and TRBJ2-5 gives the full variable domain: DAGVTQSPTHLIKTRGQQVTLRCSPISGHKSVSWYQQVLGQGPQFIFQYYEKEERGRGNFPDRFSARQFPNYSSELNVNALLLGDSALYLCASRIPGGRRETQYFGPGTRLLVL.

This clonotype came up many times. The chain has TRBV19 and TRBJ2-7; the D gene is possibly TRBD1 (6 bases). Looked up from germline, CDR1 is LNHDA and CDR2 is SQIVND (reference sequence). The ends were cut back, 3 bases at V and 2 bases at J, with 20 bases in the middle. The CDR3 extends over 17 amino acids. The CDR3 DNA follows: TGTGCCAGTAGTATCCGACCCCCGGGACAATATCCCTACGAGCAGTACTTC. Its protein product is CASSIRPPGQYPYEQYF.

The chain has TRBV29-1 and TRBJ2-7; no clear D gene. Trimming took off 6 bases at V and 4 bases at J, with 13 bases between the two ends. Per the germline V gene, CDR1 is SQVTM and CDR2 is ANQGSEA. The CDR3 runs to 12 residues. This chain's CDR3 is CSVNLGQYEQYF. In nucleotides, the CDR3 is TGCAGCGTGAATTTGGGTCAGTACGAGCAGTACTTC.

The count of this clonotype is one. The chain employs TRBV5-3 and TRBJ2-4, with 8 bases lining up with TRBD1. TRBV5-3 is an ORF, and what it does is uncertain. Trimming at V came to 8 bases and at J to 8 bases, leaving 12 bases not matched to a gene. There are 14 residues in the CDR3. Here the CDR3 DNA reads TGTGCCAGCAGCCCGAGACAGGGGAAGGACATTCAGTACTTC. Its protein is CASSPRQGKDIQYF.

The J gene is TRBJ2-1, the V gene TRBV5-4; 7 bases map to TRBD2. V lost 6 bases and J lost 4; bases outside the gene matches: 4. The CDR3 is 13 residues long. The V gene's germline CDR1 is SGHNT and CDR2 YYREEE (reference sequence). DNA of the CDR3: TGTGCCAGCATGGAGGGAGGGTACAATGAGCAGTTCTTC. This sequence encodes CASMEGGYNEQFF.

V usage is TRBV28 and J usage is TRBJ2-5; D might be TRBD1 (6 bases). V was shortened by 6 bases and J by 6 bases, with 11 bases between the two germline ends. The CDR3 has 12 amino acids. Germline loops: CDR1 MDHEN, CDR2 SYDVKM. CDR3 residues: CASRTGIKTQYF. CDR3 bases: TGTGCCAGCAGAACAGGGATAAAGACCCAGTACTTC. The whole variable domain, filled in from reference TRBV28 and TRBJ2-5, reads DVKVTQSSRYLVKRTGEKVFLECVQDMDHENMFWYRQDPGLGLRLIYFSYDVKMKEKGDIPEGYSVSREKKERFSLILESASTNQTSMYLCASRTGIKTQYFGPGTRLLVL.

This chain joins TRBV12-5 and TRBJ1-2; TRBD1 matches 7 bases. The length of the CDR3 is 14 residues. Germline V gives CDR1 LGHNT, CDR2 FRNRAP. With V trimmed by 5 bases and J by 4 bases, 7 bases remained unmatched. The CDR3 protein is CASGVQGEGYGYTF. The CDR3, as DNA: TGTGCTAGTGGTGTCCAGGGGGAGGGCTATGGCTACACCTTC.

This rearrangement joins TRBV20-1 to TRBJ2-5; TRBD2 aligns across 9 bases. V dropped 6 bases and J dropped 1; count of bases not matched to a gene: 9. The CDR3 covers 15 residues. Per germline, CDR1 DFQATT and CDR2 SNEGSKA (reference sequence). The CDR3: CSAKPQGLAQETQYF. The CDR3 region has the DNA TGCAGTGCAAAACCCCAGGGACTAGCCCAAGAGACCCAGTACTTC.

V gene TRBV2 combines with J gene TRBJ2-3; TRBD2 matches 10 bases. Germline lookup yields CDR1 SNHLY and CDR2 FYNNEI. Trimming took 6 bases from V and 2 from J; bases not matched to a gene: 5. This CDR3 spans 15 amino acids. The CDR3 DNA follows: TGTGCCAGCAGCCGCAGCGGGAGGGACACAGATACGCAGTATTTT. Residues: CASSRSGRDTDTQYF.

In its sample, this clonotype was seen many times. The chain combines TRBV7-2 with TRBJ2-7; 10 bases fit TRBD1. There are 15 residues in the CDR3. Germline values: CDR1 SGHTA, CDR2 FQGNSA. J lost 1 base, V lost 8 bases, and 8 bases had no gene match. The CDR3 spells CASSTGTGVSYEQYF. CDR3 nucleotide sequence: TGTGCCAGCTCAACCGGGACAGGGGTATCCTACGAGCAGTACTTC.

Here the CDR3 reads CASSVRTAQETQYF. CDR3 coding DNA: TGCGCCAGCAGCGTCCGGACAGCCCAAGAGACCCAGTACTTC. V gene TRBV5-1 combines with J gene TRBJ2-5, with D tentatively TRBD1 (6 bases). Germline lookup yields CDR1 SGHRS and CDR2 YFSETQ. With 4 bases removed from V and 1 base from J, the gap between germline ends came to 11 bases. CDR3 length equals 14 residues.

V is TRBV7-2 and J is TRBJ1-3; 9 bases agree with TRBD1. Germline CDR1 reads SGHTA; CDR2 reads FQGNSA. The CDR3 consists of 15 residues. The junction had 1 base not matched to a gene; V was cut back by 1 base and J by 3 bases. In DNA, the CDR3 is TGTGCCAGCAGCTTAGGGACAGGGGTTGGAAACACCATATATTTT. Translating it yields CASSLGTGVGNTIYF.

The sample holds many counts of this clonotype. The chain uses TRBV4-3 and TRBJ2-5; weak D call: TRBD1 (7 bases). The CDR3 extends over 17 amino acids. The germline V gene encodes CDR1 LGHNA and CDR2 YSLEER. V was pared by 4 bases and J by 0 bases, with 18 bases between. The DNA of the CDR3 is TGCGCCAGCAGCCCCATGATACAGGGGAGGTACCAAGAGACCCAGTACTTC. This codes for CASSPMIQGRYQETQYF.